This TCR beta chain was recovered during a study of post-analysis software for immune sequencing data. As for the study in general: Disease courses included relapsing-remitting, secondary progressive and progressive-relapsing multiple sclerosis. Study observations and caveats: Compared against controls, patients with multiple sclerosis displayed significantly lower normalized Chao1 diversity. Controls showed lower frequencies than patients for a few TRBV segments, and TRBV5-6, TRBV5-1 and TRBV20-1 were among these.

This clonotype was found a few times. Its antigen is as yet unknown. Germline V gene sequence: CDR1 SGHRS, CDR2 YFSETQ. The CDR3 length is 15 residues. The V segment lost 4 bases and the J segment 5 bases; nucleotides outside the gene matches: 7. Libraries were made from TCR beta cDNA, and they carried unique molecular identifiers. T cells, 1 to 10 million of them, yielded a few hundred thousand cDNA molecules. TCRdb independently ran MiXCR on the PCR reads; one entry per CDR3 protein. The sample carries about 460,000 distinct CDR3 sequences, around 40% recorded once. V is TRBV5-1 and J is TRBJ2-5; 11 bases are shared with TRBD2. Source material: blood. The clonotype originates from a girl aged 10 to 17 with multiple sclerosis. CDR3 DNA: TGCGCCAGCAGCCTAACTAGCGGGAGCCCCGAGACCCAGTACTTC. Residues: CASSLTSGSPETQYF.